Shown below are 31 T cell receptor beta chains from a single sample sequenced in a study of blood T cell repertoires in COVID-19. Libraries were prepared by immunoSEQ multiplex PCR; TCRdb keeps only in-frame clonotypes and omits some of them. The repertoire includes 90,000 to 130,000 clones, approximately 68% of them detected once, and 6% to 8% sits in the top ten. The sample consisted of peripheral blood. Every receptor here comes from a woman aged 55 to 70 with acute or convalescent COVID-19.

V gene TRBV27 combines with J gene TRBJ1-4, with TRBD1 matching 10 bases. The CDR3 is 15 amino acids. J gave up 7 bases and V 7 bases, and 9 bases lay outside the gene matches. Looked up from germline, CDR1 is MNHEY and CDR2 is SMNVEV (reference sequence). CDR3 protein: CASNRQGAVGEKLFF. The DNA for the CDR3 is TGTGCCAGCAACAGACAGGGGGCTGTTGGTGAAAAACTGTTTTTT.

This chain uses TRBV7-6 with TRBJ1-6, with D possibly TRBD1 on 6 matching bases. Germline CDR1 is SGHVS and CDR2 is FNYEAQ. The CDR3 totals 15 residues. V was pared by 4 bases and J by 2 bases, with 9 bases between. CDR3 residues: CASSSGQTYNSPLHF. Written as DNA, the CDR3 is TGTGCCAGCAGCTCCGGACAGACCTATAATTCACCCCTCCACTTT.

This clone was detected a few times. The chain carries TRBV2 and TRBJ1-5; a weak D match, TRBD1 (5 bases). Deletions cut 4 bases from V and 2 bases from J, with 9 bases between. This CDR3 is built from 14 residues. Germline-derived CDR1 and CDR2 are SNHLY and FYNNEI. The CDR3 DNA reads TGTGCCAGCAGTGTGGCGGGGCGCAATCAGCCCCAGCATTTT. The encoded protein is CASSVAGRNQPQHF. Supplemented by reference TRBV2 and TRBJ1-5, the full variable domain reads EPEVTQTPSHQVTQMGQEVILRCVPISNHLYFYWYRQILGQKVEFLVSFYNNEISEKSEIFDDQFSVERPDGSNFTLKIRSTKLEDSAMYFCASSVAGRNQPQHFGDGTRLSIL.

This clone was detected ten times or more. The chain links TRBV6-5 to TRBJ1-3, with a tentative D call TRBD1 (6 bases). Germline lookup yields CDR1 MNHEY and CDR2 SVGAGI. The germline V and J ends were trimmed by 6 bases and 0 bases, with 12 bases remaining between them. The CDR3 is 15 amino acids. CDR3 bases: TGTGCCAGCAGCCTGGACAGCTTCTCTGGAAACACCATATATTTT. Translation: CASSLDSFSGNTIYF.

J is TRBJ2-7 and V is TRBV6-1; 8 bases agree with TRBD2. The length of the CDR3 is 15 residues. V was pared by 3 bases and J by 5 bases, with 9 bases of the junction left unmatched. Germline values: CDR1 MNHNS, CDR2 SASEGT. DNA of the CDR3: TGTGCCAGCAGTGATGGGGTAGCGGGGTTCAACGAGCAGTACTTC. Translating it yields CASSDGVAGFNEQYF.

The J gene is TRBJ1-3, the V gene TRBV27, with a weak D call TRBD1 (5 bases). The V and J ends lost 3 bases and 4 bases respectively, with 7 bases between them. The CDR3 has 13 amino acids. Germline V gene data show CDR1 as MNHEY and CDR2 as SMNVEV (reference sequence). CDR3 sequence: CASSFNRGNTIYF. The CDR3 DNA reads as TGTGCCAGCAGTTTCAACAGGGGAAACACCATATATTTT.

This clone was observed once. J is TRBJ1-6 and V is TRBV5-4; D may be TRBD1 (6 bases). The germline V gene has CDR1 SGHNT and CDR2 YYREEE (reference sequence). V lost 5 bases and J lost 2, with 14 bases in between. The CDR3 loop spans 16 amino acids. CDR3: CASSPDRRTYNSPLHF. The CDR3 region has the DNA TGTGCCAGCAGTCCTGACAGGAGAACCTATAATTCACCCCTCCACTTT.

There are a few counts of this clone. This chain connects TRBV18 to TRBJ1-6; weak D call: TRBD1 (5 bases). CDR1 and CDR2 from the germline V gene are KGHSH and LQKENI. Trimming took off 4 bases at V and 12 bases at J, with 13 bases between the two ends. This CDR3 is built from 13 residues. The CDR3 here is CASSQSWGEPLHF. The CDR3 region has the DNA TGTGCCAGCTCACAGTCCTGGGGGGAACCCCTCCACTTT.

As for this clone: An end of the junction differs from the germline gene, which may be a read error. The J gene is TRBJ1-4, the V gene TRBV6-1; weak D call: TRBD1 (5 bases). The length of the CDR3 is 15 residues. Looked up from germline, CDR1 is MNHNS and CDR2 is SASEGT. The CDR3 region has the DNA TGTGCCAGCCGTGATACAGGTTCGCGTAATGAAAAACTGTTTTTT. It encodes CASRDTGSRNEKLFF.

The chain links TRBV6-5 to TRBJ1-5; 9 nucleotides line up with TRBD1. Per the germline V gene, CDR1 is MNHEY and CDR2 is SVGAGI. J lost 7 bases, V lost 0 bases, and 7 bases had no gene match. This CDR3 spans 16 amino acids. The CDR3 DNA sequence: TGTGCCAGCAGTTACTCTACCGGACAGGGGAACCAGCCCCAGCATTTT. Protein product: CASSYSTGQGNQPQHF.

The V and J genes are TRBV9 and TRBJ2-1; TRBD1 aligns across 8 bases. The CDR3 is made up of 16 amino acids. Per the germline V gene, CDR1 is SGDLS and CDR2 is YYNGEE. Unmatched junction bases numbered 8, after V lost 4 bases and J lost 2 bases. The CDR3 sequence: CASSTGGTGPYNEQFF. The CDR3 DNA reads TGTGCCAGCAGCACCGGAGGGACAGGACCCTACAATGAGCAGTTCTTC.

This clone was detected a few times. The V call is TRBV27, the J call TRBJ2-7; no firm D call. V gave up 4 bases and J gave up 5 bases, with 15 bases separating them. Germline lookup yields CDR1 MNHEY and CDR2 SMNVEV (reference sequence). The CDR3 spans 14 residues. The CDR3 here is CASSYRVQGDEQYF. CDR3 DNA sequence: TGTGCCAGCAGTTACCGGGTCCAAGGTGACGAGCAGTACTTC.

The chain links TRBV20-1 to TRBJ2-7; possibly TRBD1 for D (5 bases). Germline V gene lookup returns CDR1 DFQATT and CDR2 SNEGSKA (reference sequence). V dropped 5 bases and J dropped 0 bases, with 20 bases sitting between them. The CDR3 totals 16 residues. The CDR3 loop is CSAGDSEAANSYEQYF. The CDR3 nucleotides read TGCAGTGCTGGTGACAGTGAGGCAGCGAACTCCTACGAGCAGTACTTC.

V and J are TRBV19 and TRBJ2-5; 10 bases match TRBD2. This CDR3 spans 14 amino acids. J gave up 4 bases and V 6 bases, and 5 bases lay outside the gene matches. The V gene's germline CDR1 is LNHDA and CDR2 SQIVND (reference sequence). In DNA form, the CDR3 reads TGTGCCAGTAGCCTAGCGGGGGAGGGAGAGACCCAGTACTTC. This codes for CASSLAGEGETQYF.

This chain connects TRBV5-8 to TRBJ2-1; 12 nucleotides align to TRBD2. V was pared by 4 bases and J by 7 bases, with 6 bases of the junction left unmatched. CDR3 length: 15 amino acids. Germline CDR1 is SGHTS and CDR2 is YDEGEE. As DNA, the CDR3 is TGTGCCAGCAGCCACAGACTAGCGGGGGATAATGAGCAGTTCTTC. Its protein is CASSHRLAGDNEQFF.

As to this clone: A junction boundary mismatches the germline segment, possibly from a read error. J is TRBJ2-3 and V is TRBV25-1; 12 nucleotides match TRBD2. This CDR3 spans 15 amino acids. Germline CDR1 is MGHDK and CDR2 is SYGVNS. CDR3 DNA: TGTGCTAGCAGTTCTAGCGGGGGGGCTAGGGATACGCAGTATTTT. The encoded protein is CASSSSGGARDTQYF.

The chain joins TRBV9 to TRBJ1-1; 7 bases match TRBD1. Germline CDR1 is SGDLS and CDR2 is YYNGEE. V lost 0 bases to trimming and J lost 4 bases; unmatched junction nucleotides: 0. The CDR3 is 13 residues long. Written as DNA, the CDR3 is TGTGCCAGCAGCGTAGGGGACAGCACTGAAGCTTTCTTT. Translated: CASSVGDSTEAFF.

This rearrangement joins TRBV19 to TRBJ2-1; weak D call: TRBD2 (6 bases). The CDR3 is 14 amino acids. V gave up 3 bases and J gave up 9 bases, with 15 bases separating them. In germline, CDR1 is LNHDA, CDR2 SQIVND (reference sequence). As DNA, the CDR3 is TGTGCCAGTAGTATCCAACCCTCTAGCGTTGAGCAGTTCTTC. It encodes CASSIQPSSVEQFF.

The chain links TRBV7-9 to TRBJ1-3; the D gene is possibly TRBD1 (6 bases). Deletions cut 2 bases from V and 3 bases from J, with 11 bases between. Germline CDR1 SEHNR, CDR2 FQNEAQ (reference sequence). The CDR3 spans 15 residues. The CDR3 nucleotides read TGTGCCAGCAGCTTAAGACAGGTCGGTGGAAACACCATATATTTT. Translation: CASSLRQVGGNTIYF.

In DNA, the CDR3 is TGTGCCAGCTCAGCGGGGGCGAGCTCCTACGAGCAGTACTTC. Encoded protein: CASSAGASSYEQYF. The V call is TRBV18, the J call TRBJ2-7, with D perhaps TRBD2 (7 bases). CDR3 length equals 14 residues. V was cut by 5 bases and J by 0 bases, with 11 bases left in between. Germline V CDR1 and CDR2: KGHSH, LQKENI.

The rearrangement joins TRBV19 to TRBJ1-5; the D is unclear. Trimming shortened V by 5 bases and J by 4 bases, and 12 bases separated the two germline ends. CDR3 length: 14 residues. Germline V lookup: CDR1 LNHDA, CDR2 SQIVND (reference sequence). CDR3 in amino acids: CASSSSTGNQPQHF. The DNA for the CDR3 is TGTGCCAGTAGTTCTTCAACTGGTAATCAGCCCCAGCATTTT. The variable domain in full, completed from reference TRBV19 and TRBJ1-5, reads DGGITQSPKYLFRKEGQNVTLSCEQNLNHDAMYWYRQDPGQGLRLIYYSQIVNDFQKGDIAEGYSVSREKKESFPLTVTSAQKNPTAFYLCASSSSTGNQPQHFGDGTRLSIL.

The V gene is TRBV5-5, the J gene TRBJ1-6; 10 bases fit TRBD1. This CDR3 is 15 amino acids long. Germline values: CDR1 SGHKS, CDR2 YYEKEE (reference sequence). Trimming removed 3 bases from V and 6 bases from J; junction bases left unmatched: 3. The DNA of the CDR3 is TGTGCCAGCAGCTGGGGGGACAGGGGTAATTCACCCCTCCACTTT. Protein sequence: CASSWGDRGNSPLHF.

V is TRBV11-3 and J is TRBJ2-2; 10 nucleotides align to TRBD1. This CDR3 has 14 residues. V shed 5 bases, J shed 15 bases, and the junction held 12 bases outside the gene matches. Germline values: CDR1 SGHNT, CDR2 YENEEA. The CDR3 nucleotides are TGTGCCAGCAGCAGTACCGGGACAGGGGTTCCGGTGTTTTTT. It encodes CASSSTGTGVPVFF.

The chain employs TRBV7-2 and TRBJ2-5, with TRBD1 as a possible D gene (6 bases). Trimming shortened V by 5 bases and J by 3 bases, and 10 bases separated the two germline ends. This CDR3 region has 13 residues. The germline V gene has CDR1 SGHTA and CDR2 FQGNSA. Here the CDR3 reads CASSTTGKETQYF. CDR3 sequence (DNA): TGTGCCAGCAGCACCACAGGGAAAGAGACCCAGTACTTC. The full variable domain, in which reference TRBV7-2 and TRBJ2-5 provide the parts outside the CDR3, is GAGVSQSPSNKVTEKGKDVELRCDPISGHTALYWYRQSLGQGLEFLIYFQGNSAPDKSGLPSDRFSAERTGGSVSTLTIQRTQQEDSAVYLCASSTTGKETQYFGPGTRLLVL.

The chain employs TRBV5-1 and TRBJ2-5; 7 nucleotides line up with TRBD2. The CDR3 is 14 residues long. The ends lost 6 bases at V and 1 base at J; junction bases unmatched: 6. Germline CDR1 reads SGHRS; CDR2 reads YFSETQ. The CDR3 loop reads CASKPGGPQETQYF. CDR3 nucleotide sequence: TGCGCCAGCAAGCCGGGGGGTCCCCAAGAGACCCAGTACTTC.

The V gene is TRBV7-8, the J gene TRBJ2-1; D gene unclear. The CDR3 extends over 13 amino acids. V gave up 5 bases and J gave up 3 bases, with 8 bases separating them. Germline lookup yields CDR1 SGHVS and CDR2 FQNEAQ. The CDR3 here is CASSARSYNEQFF. CDR3 sequence (DNA): TGTGCCAGCAGCGCCCGTAGCTACAATGAGCAGTTCTTC.

The V call is TRBV28, the J call TRBJ2-1; 8 bases map to TRBD1. The CDR3 sequence is 14 residues long. Looked up from germline, CDR1 is MDHEN and CDR2 is SYDVKM. V shed 11 bases and J 5 bases; nucleotides not matched to a gene: 11. The CDR3 DNA reads as TGTGCCGGATCCACAGGGGGAGTCAACAATGAGCAGTTCTTC. Translation gives CAGSTGGVNNEQFF.

The chain carries TRBV5-1 and TRBJ2-5; 8 bases map to TRBD2. Germline CDR1 and CDR2: SGHRS and YFSETQ. The CDR3 totals 14 residues. The J segment lost 5 bases and the V segment lost 5 bases, leaving 8 bases of the junction unmatched. The CDR3 loop is CASRSLADGETQYF. The CDR3 DNA follows: TGCGCCAGCAGATCACTAGCGGATGGGGAGACCCAGTACTTC.

This chain connects TRBV9 to TRBJ2-2, with 9 bases matching TRBD1. The germline CDR1 and CDR2 sequences are SGDLS and YYNGEE. The CDR3 consists of 15 residues. The J segment lost 7 bases and the V segment lost 0 bases, leaving 4 bases of the junction unmatched. The CDR3 loop reads CASSVAQGAFGELFF. Written as DNA, the CDR3 is TGTGCCAGCAGCGTAGCACAGGGGGCTTTCGGGGAGCTGTTTTTT.

On this clone itself: Other DNA sequences of this sample code for an identical CDR3. J is TRBJ1-2 and V is TRBV5-1, with D perhaps matching TRBD1 (5 bases). Trimming pared 0 bases from V and 7 bases from J, leaving 13 bases between. CDR1 and CDR2 from the germline V gene are SGHRS and YFSETQ. The CDR3 extends over 14 amino acids. The CDR3 DNA reads as TGCGCCAGCAGCTTGGGAGCGGGGGAAGGTGGCTACACCTTC. This translates into CASSLGAGEGGYTF.

J is TRBJ2-2 and V is TRBV9, with TRBD2 identical over 10 bases. The CDR3 loop spans 16 amino acids. The germline V gene has CDR1 SGDLS and CDR2 YYNGEE. V gave up 0 bases and J gave up 7 bases; unmatched junction bases: 6. The CDR3 coding sequence is TGTGCCAGCAGCGTAGAACCCAGCGGGGGGGACGGGGAGCTGTTTTTT. It translates to CASSVEPSGGDGELFF.